Listed below are T cell receptor beta chains from one sample, sequenced in a study of T cells in Graves' hyperthyroidism and ophthalmopathy. One entry per CDR3 protein results from TCRdb running MiXCR on the multiplex PCR reads. The sample holds 350,000 or so distinct CDR3 sequences, approximately 18% seen once. Sequencing used blood. All receptors come from a woman between 35 and 50 years old with Graves' ophthalmopathy. Both conserved end residues are part of each CDR3. A D gene is named only where the DNA matches it firmly. Clone size is not always given. Where it is, it says once, few, many or a class for expanded clones.

d_call: NA
v_call: TRBV28
clone_size: many
j_call: TRBJ2-2
cdr3_nt: TGTGCCAGCAGTATCCGACTAGTGCGGCTGTTTTTT
cdr3_aa: CASSIRLVRLFF

d_call: TRBD2
v_call: TRBV20-1
clone_size: many
j_call: TRBJ2-5
cdr3_nt: TGCAGTGCACACCAAGGCCTAGCGGGAGGGCCGGATCAAGAGACCCAGTACTTC
cdr3_aa: CSAHQGLAGGPDQETQYF

d_call: NA
v_call: TRBV24-1
clone_size: many
j_call: TRBJ2-2
cdr3_nt: TGTGCCACCAGTGATTTTCGGGGGAACACCGGGGAGCTGTTTTTT
cdr3_aa: CATSDFRGNTGELFF

d_call: TRBD1
v_call: TRBV2
clone_size: NA
j_call: TRBJ1-1
cdr3_nt: TGTGCCAGCAGCTACGGACAGGGTGAGAGGAACACTGAAGCTTTCTTT
cdr3_aa: CASSYGQGERNTEAFF

d_call: TRBD1
v_call: TRBV7-2
clone_size: NA
j_call: TRBJ2-7
cdr3_nt: TGTGCCAGCAGACCAGGGACAGGGTTCACCTACGAGCAGTACTTC
cdr3_aa: CASRPGTGFTYEQYF

d_call: TRBD2
v_call: TRBV7-2
clone_size: few
j_call: TRBJ2-4
cdr3_nt: TGTGCCAGCAGCTTAGCGGGACTAGCGGATTCCAAAAACATTCAGTACTTC
cdr3_aa: CASSLAGLADSKNIQYF

d_call: NA
v_call: TRBV25-1
clone_size: many
j_call: TRBJ1-2
cdr3_nt: TGTGCCAGCAGTGAAATCGACAGACCCTATGGCTACACCTTC
cdr3_aa: CASSEIDRPYGYTF

d_call: TRBD1
v_call: TRBV29-1
clone_size: many
j_call: TRBJ2-7
cdr3_nt: TGCAGCGTGGAAGGACAGGGGTTGCACGAGCAGTACTTC
cdr3_aa: CSVEGQGLHEQYF

d_call: NA
v_call: TRBV6-5
clone_size: few
j_call: TRBJ2-7
cdr3_nt: TGTGCCAGCAGTTACGCGGTGCAGTACTACGAGCAGTACTTC
cdr3_aa: CASSYAVQYYEQYF

d_call: TRBD2
v_call: TRBV24-1
clone_size: many
j_call: TRBJ2-7
cdr3_nt: TGTGCCACCAGTGATTTGAGGAGCGGGAGGGTTGCCTACGAGCAGTACTTC
cdr3_aa: CATSDLRSGRVAYEQYF

d_call: TRBD1
v_call: TRBV24-1
clone_size: NA
j_call: TRBJ2-5
cdr3_nt: TGTGCCACCAGTGAAACAAGACAGGGGAAACCGGAGACCCAGTACTTC
cdr3_aa: CATSETRQGKPETQYF

d_call: NA
v_call: TRBV28
clone_size: NA
j_call: TRBJ1-5
cdr3_nt: TGTGCCAGCAGTTTCGCGGATTTTAGACCCTCTAGCAATCAGCCCCAGCATTTT
cdr3_aa: CASSFADFRPSSNQPQHF

d_call: TRBD2
v_call: TRBV6-2/TRBV6-3
clone_size: many
j_call: TRBJ2-5
cdr3_nt: TGTGCCAGCAGTTATTACGAGGTACTAGCGGGAGGAATTGGGGATGGAGAGACCCAGTACTTC
cdr3_aa: CASSYYEVLAGGIGDGETQYF

d_call: TRBD1
v_call: TRBV20-1
clone_size: NA
j_call: TRBJ2-7
cdr3_nt: TGCAGTGCTAGACAGGGGGACTACGAGCAGTACTTC
cdr3_aa: CSARQGDYEQYF

d_call: TRBD1
v_call: TRBV12-3/TRBV12-4
clone_size: many
j_call: TRBJ1-5
cdr3_nt: TGTGCCAGCAGCCGAGGGACAGGGAAGGGCCTGGGGAATCAGCCCCAGCATTTT
cdr3_aa: CASSRGTGKGLGNQPQHF

d_call: NA
v_call: TRBV29-1
clone_size: many
j_call: TRBJ2-7
cdr3_nt: TGCAGCGTCCATTCGGGCTACGAGCAGTACTTC
cdr3_aa: CSVHSGYEQYF

d_call: TRBD2
v_call: TRBV6-2/TRBV6-3
clone_size: many
j_call: TRBJ2-7
cdr3_nt: TGTGCCAGCAGCATAGCGGGTGACTCCTACGAGCAGTACTTC
cdr3_aa: CASSIAGDSYEQYF

d_call: NA
v_call: TRBV6-1
clone_size: NA
j_call: TRBJ2-5
cdr3_nt: TGTGCCAGCAGTCCCCGGGGAGTACGTGTAGGACTACAAGAGACCCAGTACTTC
cdr3_aa: CASSPRGVRVGLQETQYF

d_call: NA
v_call: TRBV13
clone_size: many
j_call: TRBJ1-2
cdr3_nt: TGTGCCAGCAGCTTAGTAGGGGCACTTGTGAGGGTTACGAACTATGGCTACGCCTTC
cdr3_aa: CASSLVGALVRVTNYGYAF

d_call: NA
v_call: TRBV10-2
clone_size: many
j_call: TRBJ2-7
cdr3_nt: TGCGCCAGCAGTGAGTTATACAGGCCCGCGCCGGGCGAGCAGTACTTC
cdr3_aa: CASSELYRPAPGEQYF

d_call: TRBD2
v_call: TRBV27
clone_size: many
j_call: TRBJ2-5
cdr3_nt: TGTGCCAGCAGTCTGGGAGCGGGAGGAACAGAGACCCAGTACTTC
cdr3_aa: CASSLGAGGTETQYF

d_call: NA
v_call: TRBV2
clone_size: many
j_call: TRBJ1-1
cdr3_nt: TGTGCCAGCAGTGAATGGGGGGCGCAGAATTCCGGTAGTGAAGCTTTCTTT
cdr3_aa: CASSEWGAQNSGSEAFF

d_call: NA
v_call: TRBV7-8
clone_size: NA
j_call: TRBJ2-5
cdr3_nt: TGTGCCAGCAGCAGAGTCGGTGGTTTCCAAGAGACCCAGTACTTC
cdr3_aa: CASSRVGGFQETQYF

d_call: TRBD2
v_call: TRBV6-5
clone_size: many
j_call: TRBJ2-5
cdr3_nt: TGTGCCAGCAGTTACTCTTCCGGGACTAGCGGGAGAACCCAAGAGACCCAGTACTTC
cdr3_aa: CASSYSSGTSGRTQETQYF

d_call: NA
v_call: TRBV15
clone_size: many
j_call: TRBJ1-1
cdr3_nt: TGTGCCACCAGCAAGAGGGGGGGGGACACTGAAGCTTTCTTT
cdr3_aa: CATSKRGGDTEAFF

d_call: NA
v_call: TRBV18
clone_size: many
j_call: TRBJ2-7
cdr3_nt: TGTGCCAGCAGCCCGACCGGGACTGAGCAGTACTTC
cdr3_aa: CASSPTGTEQYF

d_call: NA
v_call: TRBV24-1
clone_size: NA
j_call: TRBJ2-6
cdr3_nt: TGTGCCACCAGTGATGGGACGATCTCTGGGGCCAACGTCCTGACTTTC
cdr3_aa: CATSDGTISGANVLTF

d_call: NA
v_call: TRBV6-4
clone_size: many
j_call: TRBJ1-3
cdr3_nt: TGTGCCAGCAGGGTTAAAAACACCATATATTTT
cdr3_aa: CASRVKNTIYF

d_call: NA
v_call: TRBV30
clone_size: many
j_call: TRBJ2-4
cdr3_nt: TGTGCCTGGCGGGACAAAAACATTCAGTACTTC
cdr3_aa: CAWRDKNIQYF

d_call: NA
v_call: TRBV19
clone_size: many
j_call: TRBJ1-5
cdr3_nt: TGTGCCAGTAGTATCTCTAATAAGGCTCGCAATCAGCCCCAGCATTTT
cdr3_aa: CASSISNKARNQPQHF

d_call: TRBD1
v_call: TRBV12-3/TRBV12-4
clone_size: many
j_call: TRBJ2-7
cdr3_nt: TGTGCCAGCACCGAGACAGGGAATTTCCGCGAGCAGTACTTC
cdr3_aa: CASTETGNFREQYF

d_call: NA
v_call: TRBV28
clone_size: many
j_call: TRBJ2-7
cdr3_nt: TGTGCCAGCAGCTCGTTTGGGGTGAGTCCCTACGAGCAGTACTTC
cdr3_aa: CASSSFGVSPYEQYF

d_call: TRBD1
v_call: TRBV12-3/TRBV12-4
clone_size: many
j_call: TRBJ2-7
cdr3_nt: TGTGCCAGCAGTCGATGGGACAGGGTCTACGAGCAGTACTTC
cdr3_aa: CASSRWDRVYEQYF

d_call: NA
v_call: TRBV6-2/TRBV6-3
clone_size: many
j_call: TRBJ1-2
cdr3_nt: TGTGCCAGCAGTAAAACGACAGCATACTATGGCTACACCTTC
cdr3_aa: CASSKTTAYYGYTF

d_call: NA
v_call: TRBV12-3/TRBV12-4
clone_size: NA
j_call: TRBJ2-3
cdr3_nt: TGTGCCAGCACCGTGGAAAGGGCGAGGAGCACAGATACGCAGTATTTT
cdr3_aa: CASTVERARSTDTQYF

d_call: NA
v_call: TRBV11-2
clone_size: NA
j_call: TRBJ2-3
cdr3_nt: TGTGTCAGCAGCTTCGGTCACCCCACAGATACGCAGTATTTT
cdr3_aa: CVSSFGHPTDTQYF

d_call: TRBD2
v_call: TRBV24-1
clone_size: many
j_call: TRBJ2-7
cdr3_nt: TGTGCCACCAGTAGGCGGGAGTCGGGCGAGCAGTACTTC
cdr3_aa: CATSRRESGEQYF

d_call: NA
v_call: TRBV6-5
clone_size: many
j_call: TRBJ1-2
cdr3_nt: TGTGCCAGCAGTCGAGTGGGGATCGGATATGGCTACACCTTC
cdr3_aa: CASSRVGIGYGYTF